This TCR beta chain came from a study of blood T cell repertoires in COVID-19. For the study at large: Samples representing acute and convalescent COVID-19 were sourced from the United States, Italy and Spain.

This clone has a single count. Only in-frame clones appear in the TCRdb table, and some are missing; sequencing was by immunoSEQ multiplex PCR. The sample lists under 300,000 clones, about 85% occurring once. The sequenced material came from peripheral blood. This receptor was identified in a human donor in a cohort sampled during active COVID-19.

The chain's CDR3 is CASSYSGRLGLGAFF. The DNA for the CDR3 is TGTGCCAGCAGTTACTCGGGTCGCCTTGGTTTGGGCGCTTTCTTT. V is TRBV6-5 and J is TRBJ1-1; D is uncertain. The CDR3 covers 15 residues. Trimming stripped 0 bases from V and 11 bases from J, with 19 bases between. Per germline, CDR1 MNHEY and CDR2 SVGAGI.